Listed below are T cell receptor beta chains from one sample, sequenced in a study of patients and donors after allogeneic stem cell transplantation. A single record per CDR3 protein comes from TCRdb applying MiXCR to the RT-PCR reads. The repertoire holds hundreds of thousands of distinct CDR3 sequences, with 11% to 15% as singletons. The specimen sequenced was blood, either unsorted or a sorted T cell fraction (not recorded which). The receptors derive from a human donor who was either an allogeneic HSCT recipient or a stem cell or donor lymphocyte infusion donor (not recorded which). It is not recorded whose cells these are; they may come from a transplant donor. Each CDR3 is given with its conserved first and last residue. Each record gives: clone size, D gene, V gene, J gene, CDR3 protein, CDR3 DNA. The D gene is left open where the match is weak. The listing skips clone size in some rows; elsewhere it reads once, few, many or a size class.

.,TRBD2,TRBV6-2/TRBV6-3,TRBJ2-3,CASSYDGSASGSLDTQYF,TGTGCCAGCAGTTACGACGGCTCGGCTAGCGGGAGTTTGGATACGCAGTATTTT
few,.,TRBV12-3/TRBV12-4,TRBJ2-1,CASYGRGPITF,TGTGCGTCTTACGGTCGAGGCCCTATCACTTTC
.,TRBD2,TRBV4-3,TRBJ2-5,CASSQERGGSETQYF,TGCGCCAGCAGCCAGGAGCGGGGGGGTTCAGAGACCCAGTACTTC
.,.,TRBV11-2,TRBJ2-3,CASSLASGLSTDTQYF,TGTGCCAGCAGCTTAGCGTCCGGGTTGAGCACAGATACGCAGTATTTT
many,.,TRBV3-1,TRBJ2-2,CASSQAKGGGSGELFF,TGTGCCAGCAGCCAAGCCAAGGGCGGGGGCTCCGGGGAGCTGTTTTTT
many,.,TRBV11-1,TRBJ2-1,CASSLSWTPSVEQFF,TGTGCCAGCAGCTTATCCTGGACTCCCTCGGTTGAGCAGTTCTTC
.,.,TRBV6-1,TRBJ1-5,CASRLDSHNQPQHF,TGTGCCAGCAGACTAGACAGCCACAATCAGCCCCAGCATTTT
many,.,TRBV30,TRBJ2-3,CAWSSRGDTQYF,TGTGCCTGGAGTTCCAGGGGAGATACGCAGTATTTT
.,.,TRBV2,TRBJ1-5,CASSGSPNQPQHF,TGTGCCAGCAGTGGCAGTCCCAATCAGCCCCAGCATTTT
few,.,TRBV7-9,TRBJ1-6,CASSSSGGVDSPLHF,TGTGCCAGCAGTTCCAGCGGAGGGGTCGATTCACCCCTCCACTTT